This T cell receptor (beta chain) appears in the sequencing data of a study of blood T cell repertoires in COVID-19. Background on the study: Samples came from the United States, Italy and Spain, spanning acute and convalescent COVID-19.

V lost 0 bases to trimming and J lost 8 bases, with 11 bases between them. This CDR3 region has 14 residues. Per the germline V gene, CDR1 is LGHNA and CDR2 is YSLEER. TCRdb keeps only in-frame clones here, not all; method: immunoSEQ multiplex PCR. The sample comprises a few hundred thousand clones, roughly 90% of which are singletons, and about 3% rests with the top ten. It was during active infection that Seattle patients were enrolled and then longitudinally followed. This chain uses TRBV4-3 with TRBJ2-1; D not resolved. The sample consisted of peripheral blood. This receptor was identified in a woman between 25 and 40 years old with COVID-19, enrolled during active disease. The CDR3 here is CASSQDNRGDEQFF. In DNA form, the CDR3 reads TGCGCCAGCAGCCAAGATAACCGAGGCGATGAGCAGTTCTTC.